This is a list of T cell receptor beta chains from one sample in a study of lymphopenia after photon versus proton radiotherapy. Repertoires were generated with immunoSEQ multiplex PCR, while TCRdb's copy carries only in-frame clones and drops some. The data show some 25,000 clones, around 83% seen once. This specimen was peripheral blood, taken from a patient treated with photon-based radiotherapy. Source of these receptors: a man aged 25 to 45 with gastric cancer. Both conserved end residues are part of each CDR3. D genes are given only for firm matches. Clone size is given for some rows only: seen once, a few or many times, or a class if the clone is expanded.

size	D	V	J	DNA	CDR3
few	TRBD1	TRBV28	TRBJ2-7	TGTGCCAGCAGTTTGTGGACAGGGGGTCTCTACGAGCAGTACTTC	CASSLWTGGLYEQYF
NA	NA	TRBV7-2	TRBJ2-7	TGTGCCAGCAGTGGGACAAACTCCTACGAGCAGTACTTC	CASSGTNSYEQYF
NA	NA	TRBV28	TRBJ2-3	TGTGCCAGCAGTTTAAGGGATACGCAGTATTTT	CASSLRDTQYF
NA	NA	TRBV7-2	TRBJ1-5	TGTGCCAGCAGCCCCGGGACAAGAAATCAGCCCCAGCATTTT	CASSPGTRNQPQHF
NA	TRBD2	TRBV6-1	TRBJ2-1	TGTGCCAGCAGTGAGGGGGCTAGCGGGGGTTTCAGCTCCTACAATGAGCAGTTCTTC	CASSEGASGGFSSYNEQFF
NA	NA	TRBV2	TRBJ2-3	TGTGCCAGCAGTAAGGACTCCGGAGGGGGCACAGATACGCAGTATTTT	CASSKDSGGGTDTQYF
NA	TRBD1	TRBV5-4	TRBJ2-1	TGTGCCAGCAGGACAGGGGGCAAGGATGAGCAGTTCTTC	CASRTGGKDEQFF
once	TRBD1	TRBV27	TRBJ1-2	TGTGCCAGCAGTTTCCAGGACAGGGATATCTATGGCTACACCTTC	CASSFQDRDIYGYTF
once	NA	TRBV2	TRBJ2-3	TGTGCCAGCAGTTCCCCCCATGGGCGCCGAAGCACAGATACGCAGTATTTT	CASSSPHGRRSTDTQYF
NA	TRBD2	TRBV7-9	TRBJ2-5	TGTGCCAGCAGCAGATCAGGACTAGCGGGGCAAGAGACCCAGTACTTC	CASSRSGLAGQETQYF
NA	NA	TRBV5-1	TRBJ2-1	TGCGCCAGCAGCTTCGTTAGCGGAGGCTACAATGAGCAGTTCTTC	CASSFVSGGYNEQFF
NA	NA	TRBV10-3	TRBJ2-5	TGTGTCATCAGTTCTGGTGGGGGGCAAGAGACCCAGTACTTC	CVISSGGGQETQYF